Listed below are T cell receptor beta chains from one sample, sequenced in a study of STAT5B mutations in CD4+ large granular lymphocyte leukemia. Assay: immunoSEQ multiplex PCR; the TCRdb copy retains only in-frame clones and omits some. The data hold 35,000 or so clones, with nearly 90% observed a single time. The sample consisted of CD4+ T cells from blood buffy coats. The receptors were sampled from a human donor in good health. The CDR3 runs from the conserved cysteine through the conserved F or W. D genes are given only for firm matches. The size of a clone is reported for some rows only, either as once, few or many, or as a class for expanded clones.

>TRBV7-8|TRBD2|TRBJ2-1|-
TGTGCCAGCAGCTTACTGGGACTAGCGAGGAATGAGCAGTTCTTC
CASSLLGLARNEQFF
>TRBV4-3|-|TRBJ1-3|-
TGCGCCAGCAGCCAAGCAGGGTCTGGAAACACCATATATTTT
CASSQAGSGNTIYF
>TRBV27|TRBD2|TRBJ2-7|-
TGTGCCAGCAGGAGACTAGCGGGAGTGGCCTACGAGCAGTACTTC
CASRRLAGVAYEQYF
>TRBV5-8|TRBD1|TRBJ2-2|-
TGTGCCAGCAGCTTGGGGGACAGGGGCACCGGGGAGCTGTTTTTT
CASSLGDRGTGELFF
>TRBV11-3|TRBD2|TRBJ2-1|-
TGTGCCAGCTCCCGCGGGGGCTCCTACAATGAGCAGTTCTTC
CASSRGGSYNEQFF
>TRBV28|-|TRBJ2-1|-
TGTGCCAGCCAATCAGTAGATTCGGAGCAGTTCTTC
CASQSVDSEQFF
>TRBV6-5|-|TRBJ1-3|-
TGTGCCAGCAGTCAACAGGGAATCTCTGGAAACACCATATATTTT
CASSQQGISGNTIYF
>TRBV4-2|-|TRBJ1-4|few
TGTGCCAGCAGCCAAACCGGCAGTGCAACTAATGAAAAACTGTTTTTT
CASSQTGSATNEKLFF
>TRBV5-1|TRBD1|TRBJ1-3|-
TGCGCCAGCAGCGACGGACAGGGGGTCATAAACACCATATATTTT
CASSDGQGVINTIYF
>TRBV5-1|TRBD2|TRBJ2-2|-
TGCGCCAGCAGCCTCAGGACTAGCAGGAACACCGGGGAGCTGTTTTTT
CASSLRTSRNTGELFF
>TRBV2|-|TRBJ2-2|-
TGTGCCAGCAGCCTACAGGAAGGGACCGGGGAGCTGTTTTTT
CASSLQEGTGELFF
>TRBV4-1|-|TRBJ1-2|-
TGCGCCAGCAGCCAAGCAGCCGCGGGTTGGAATGTGGGTGGCTACACCTTC
CASSQAAAGWNVGGYTF
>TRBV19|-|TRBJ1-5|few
TGTGCCAGTAGACAACGAGGCTTGGGTTGGCATTTT
CASRQRGLGWHF
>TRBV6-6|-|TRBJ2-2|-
TGTGCCAGCAGTTACGGCGGGGACACCGGGGAGCTGTTTTTT
CASSYGGDTGELFF
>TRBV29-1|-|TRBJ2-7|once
TGCAGCGTGGGGTGGCAAAACCAGCAGTACTTC
CSVGWQNQQYF
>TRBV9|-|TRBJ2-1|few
TGTGCCAGCAGCGTAGTTGGAGGGCCCGGATTAAATGAGCAGTTCTTC
CASSVVGGPGLNEQFF
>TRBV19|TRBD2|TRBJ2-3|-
TGTGCCAGTAGTATGGGTAGCGGGAGGGCCCTCAGCACAGATACGCAGTATTTT
CASSMGSGRALSTDTQYF
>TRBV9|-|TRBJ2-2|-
TGTGCCAGCAGGGGGGGACATAACACCGGGGAGCTGTTTTTT
CASRGGHNTGELFF
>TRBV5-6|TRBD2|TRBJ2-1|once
TGTGCCACCCAGCGGGAAATCTACAATGAGCAGTTCTTC
CATQREIYNEQFF
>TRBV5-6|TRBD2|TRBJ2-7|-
TGTGCCAGCAGCCCCGGGACTAGATCCTACGAGCAGTACTTC
CASSPGTRSYEQYF
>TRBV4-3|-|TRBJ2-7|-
TGCGCCAGCAGCCAAAGGTGGGAGTTACGATACGAGCAGTACTTC
CASSQRWELRYEQYF
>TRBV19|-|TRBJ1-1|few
TGTGCCAGTAGTAGCCAGGGAAATGAAGCTTTCTTT
CASSSQGNEAFF
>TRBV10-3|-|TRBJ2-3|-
TGTGCCATCAGTGAGTCGGTCAGGACAGATACGCAGTATTTT
CAISESVRTDTQYF
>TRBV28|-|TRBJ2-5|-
TGTGCCAGCAAGCGGAACTACCTCCAAGAGACCCAGTACTTC
CASKRNYLQETQYF
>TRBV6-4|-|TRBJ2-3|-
TGTGCCAGCAGTGACAAGGGCAGAGGAACCGTAGATACGCAGTATTTT
CASSDKGRGTVDTQYF
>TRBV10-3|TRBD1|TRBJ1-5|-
TGTGCCACGACAGGGGACGGGAATCAGCCCCAGCATTTT
CATTGDGNQPQHF